This T cell receptor (beta chain) was recorded in a study of blood T cells in healthy people across ages (dated by TCRdb to 2014 to 2015). Study-level background: In model experiments, roughly one uniquely barcoded TCR beta cDNA molecule per two T cells was captured by template switching. To track age-related changes in TCR beta repertoire diversity, the study relied on deep sequencing normalized with unique cDNA molecular identifiers. Donors of different ages were randomly distributed across sequencing lanes to avoid experimental bias. Four age groups were formed from the donors: young (average roughly 16 years), middle-aged (around 39), aged (under 70) and long-lived (82). The study analyzed two additional independent replicas of 1 million unique cDNA reads from the same blood draw for two donors, one aged 18 to 30 and one aged 80 or older.

Paper-wide results and their limitations: Donor CMV infection status was unknown, potentially confounding age-related changes in expanded clonotypes. Compared with the aged group, the long-lived group had more naive CD4+ T cells, fewer expanded clones and increased TCR diversity, suggesting age selection. Observed TCR beta diversity correlated strongly with the percentage of naive T cells measured by flow cytometry. Observed TCR beta diversity per million T cells fell roughly linearly with age, and a significant reduction was already apparent by age around 39. Conclusive comparison of naive and antigen-experienced compartments was prevented by the profiling of bulk unsorted PBMCs. Estimates of total diversity from one million sequenced T cells were regarded as lower bounds and underestimates.

Systemically healthy Caucasian individuals from Russia, 35 to 50 in total and aged about 6 to 100 years, were included as donors. Each donor gave 8 to 10 milliliters of peripheral blood, collected into EDTA-treated Vacutainer tubes. Ficoll-Paque density-gradient centrifugation was used to isolate PBMCs, with at least 6.5 million per sample. Trizol reagent was used to extract total RNA from the PBMCs, yielding at least 5.5 micrograms per sample. The percentages of naive CD45RAhigh/CD27high T cells were determined by flow cytometry on a PBMC aliquot from every donor. Library method: 5' RACE. Sequenced using an Illumina HiSeq 2500. A second PCR of 7 to 11 cycles was run with a J-beta primer mix and a sample-barcoded 5' primer. Each TCR beta cDNA molecule received a unique molecular identifier from a template-switch 5' adaptor carrying 12 random nucleotides. At least 3 million CDR3-containing paired-end reads were obtained from each sample. All of the RNA was converted into first-strand cDNA using the Mint cDNA synthesis kit, with a TRBC-specific oligonucleotide serving as the primer. Following uracil-DNA glycosylase treatment, a first 18-cycle PCR with universal primers M1SS and BC2_uni_R was performed on all cDNA. For the original study's pipeline: Normalization of each sample was performed by random selection of 1 million high-quality reads, each carrying a distinct molecular identifier. Reads with shared molecular identifiers were discarded instead of being binned into consensus sequences. MiTCR, with a Q25 quality threshold and the strictest error-elimination algorithm, was used for CDR3 identification, clonotype clustering and error correction. A nonparametric unseen species model with Euler transformation was used to estimate a lower bound on total TCR beta diversity. TCRdb reprocessing: public reads trimmed at Q25 with fastp, clones called with MiXCR, in-frame beta chains kept. Records with the same CDR3 protein are collapsed into one entry carrying the most frequent genes and DNA. The V and J calls, along with clone size, are taken from TCRdb and not from the paper's own processing. This sample has roughly 1,800,000 distinct CDR3 sequences in its table, and approximately 50% of those were observed once. 2.1% of the sample is in the top ten clones.

With respect to this clonotype: Its antigen is unknown. No base quality values were provided; no much bigger clone lies one nucleotide off.

In the germline V gene, CDR1 corresponds to LGHNA and CDR2 to YSLEER. The CDR3, cysteine through phenylalanine, is 13 amino acids long. Kept here is only the CDR3 DNA, which spans 39 bases and is read in frame from base 1. The sequence is built from TRBV4-3 and TRBJ2-4; the D gene is perhaps TRBD1, on 6 matching bases. The DNA end is a closer match to TRBJ2-7, so the J assignment may be wrong. This clonotype was sampled from a woman in her thirties or forties in good health. The sequenced material came from blood. The CDR3 region has the sequence CASSQRTGHEQYF. In nucleotides, the sequence is TGCGCCAGCAGCCAACGTACAGGGCACGAGCAGTACTTC.